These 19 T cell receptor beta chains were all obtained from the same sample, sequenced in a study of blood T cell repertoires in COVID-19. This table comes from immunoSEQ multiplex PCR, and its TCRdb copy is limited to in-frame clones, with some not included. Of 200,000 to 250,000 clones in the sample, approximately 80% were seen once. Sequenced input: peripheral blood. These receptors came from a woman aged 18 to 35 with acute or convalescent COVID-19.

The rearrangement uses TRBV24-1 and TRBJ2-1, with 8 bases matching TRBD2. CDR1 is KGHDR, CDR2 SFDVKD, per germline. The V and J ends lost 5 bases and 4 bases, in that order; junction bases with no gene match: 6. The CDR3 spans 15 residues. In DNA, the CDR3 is TGTGCCACCAGTGCGGCTAGCGGGTCGTACAATGAGCAGTTCTTC. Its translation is CATSAASGSYNEQFF.

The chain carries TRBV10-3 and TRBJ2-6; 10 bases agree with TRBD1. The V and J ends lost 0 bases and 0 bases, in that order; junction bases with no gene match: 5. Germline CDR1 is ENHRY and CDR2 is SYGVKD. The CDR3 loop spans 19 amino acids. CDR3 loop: CAISESQGTGVSGANVLTF. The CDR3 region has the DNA TGTGCCATCAGTGAGTCCCAAGGGACAGGGGTCTCTGGGGCCAACGTCCTGACTTTC.

CDR3 DNA sequence: TGTGCCAGCAGCCGGGGGCATCGGGGGGCTGGAAACACCATATATTTT. Translated: CASSRGHRGAGNTIYF. This chain connects TRBV27 to TRBJ1-3; D might be TRBD1 (6 bases). The CDR3 is 16 amino acids. V lost 6 bases, J lost 2 bases, and 17 bases lay in between. Germline assignment: CDR1 MNHEY and CDR2 SMNVEV (reference sequence).

CDR3 in DNA: TGTGCCAGCAGCCCGGGACAGGGGCGTGTGAGGACTGAAGCTTTCTTT. Translating it yields CASSPGQGRVRTEAFF. This chain connects TRBV7-2 to TRBJ1-1, with 10 bases that match TRBD1. CDR3 length: 16 residues. Germline CDR1 reads SGHTA; CDR2 reads FQGNSA. V trimming: 5 bases; J trimming: 5 bases; junction bases outside the gene matches: 11.

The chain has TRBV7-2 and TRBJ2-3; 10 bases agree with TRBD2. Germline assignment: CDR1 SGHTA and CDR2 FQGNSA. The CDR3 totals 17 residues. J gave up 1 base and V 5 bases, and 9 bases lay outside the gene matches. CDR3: CASSTRLAGDRTDTQYF. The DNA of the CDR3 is TGTGCCAGCAGCACTCGACTAGCGGGTGACCGCACAGATACGCAGTATTTT.

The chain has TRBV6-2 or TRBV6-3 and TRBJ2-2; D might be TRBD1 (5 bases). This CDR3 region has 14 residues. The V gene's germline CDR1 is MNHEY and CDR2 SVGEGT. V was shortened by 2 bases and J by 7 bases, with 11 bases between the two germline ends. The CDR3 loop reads CASSYGAVGGELFF. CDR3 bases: TGTGCCAGCAGTTACGGGGCGGTCGGCGGGGAGCTGTTTTTT.

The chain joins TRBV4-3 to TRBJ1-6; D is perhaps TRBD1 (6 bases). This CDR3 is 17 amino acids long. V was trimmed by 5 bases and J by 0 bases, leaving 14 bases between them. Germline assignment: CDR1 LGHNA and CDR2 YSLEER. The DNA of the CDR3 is TGCGCCAGCAGCACCCACAGGGTCAGCTCCTATAATTCACCCCTCCACTTT. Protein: CASSTHRVSSYNSPLHF.

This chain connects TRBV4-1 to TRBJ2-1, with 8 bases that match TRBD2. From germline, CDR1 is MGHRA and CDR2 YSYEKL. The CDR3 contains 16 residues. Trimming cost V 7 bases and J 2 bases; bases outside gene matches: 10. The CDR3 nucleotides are TGCGCCAGCATCAAGGGGCTAGCGGGCCCCTACAATGAGCAGTTCTTC. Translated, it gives CASIKGLAGPYNEQFF.

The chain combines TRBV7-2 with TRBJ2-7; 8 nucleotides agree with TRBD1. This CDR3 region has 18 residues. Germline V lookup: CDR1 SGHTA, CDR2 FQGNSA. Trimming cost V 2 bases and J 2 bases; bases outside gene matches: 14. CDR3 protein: CASSLRPIDGTGAYEQYF. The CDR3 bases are TGTGCCAGCAGCTTACGGCCGATCGACGGGACAGGAGCCTACGAGCAGTACTTC.

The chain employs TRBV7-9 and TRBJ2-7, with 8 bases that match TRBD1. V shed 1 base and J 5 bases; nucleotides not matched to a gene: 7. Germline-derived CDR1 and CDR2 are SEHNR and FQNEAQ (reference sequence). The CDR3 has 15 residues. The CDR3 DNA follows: TGTGCCAGCAGCTTAGAGGCCCAGACAGGGGACGAGCAGTACTTC. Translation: CASSLEAQTGDEQYF.

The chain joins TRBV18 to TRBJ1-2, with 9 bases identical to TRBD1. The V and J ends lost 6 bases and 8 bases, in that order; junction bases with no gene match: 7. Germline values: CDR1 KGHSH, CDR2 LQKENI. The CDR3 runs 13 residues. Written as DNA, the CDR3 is TGTGCCAGCTCGCCCGACAGGGGGATAGGCTACACCTTC. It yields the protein CASSPDRGIGYTF.

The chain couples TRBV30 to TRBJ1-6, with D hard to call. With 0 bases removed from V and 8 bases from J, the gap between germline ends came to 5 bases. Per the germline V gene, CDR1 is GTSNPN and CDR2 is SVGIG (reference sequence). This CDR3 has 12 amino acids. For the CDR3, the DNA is TGTGCCTGGAGTGTGGAGTATTCACCCCTCCACTTT. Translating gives CAWSVEYSPLHF.

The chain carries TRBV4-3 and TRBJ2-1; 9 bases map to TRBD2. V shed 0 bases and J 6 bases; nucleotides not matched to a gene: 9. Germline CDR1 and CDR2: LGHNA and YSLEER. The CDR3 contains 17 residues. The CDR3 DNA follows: TGCGCCAGCAGCCAAGAAGCTGGGCTAGCGGGAATCAATGAGCAGTTCTTC. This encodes CASSQEAGLAGINEQFF.

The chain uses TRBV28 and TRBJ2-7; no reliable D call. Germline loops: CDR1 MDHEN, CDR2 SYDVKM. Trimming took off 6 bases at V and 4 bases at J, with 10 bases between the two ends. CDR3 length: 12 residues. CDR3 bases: TGTGCCAGCAGAACACAGAGATACGAGCAGTACTTC. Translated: CASRTQRYEQYF.

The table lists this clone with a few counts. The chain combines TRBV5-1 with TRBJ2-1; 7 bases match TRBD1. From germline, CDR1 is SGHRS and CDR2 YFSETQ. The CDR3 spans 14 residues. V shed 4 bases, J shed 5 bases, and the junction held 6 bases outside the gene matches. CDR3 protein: CASSRQGPDNEQFF. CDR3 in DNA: TGCGCCAGCAGCCGACAGGGCCCCGACAATGAGCAGTTCTTC.

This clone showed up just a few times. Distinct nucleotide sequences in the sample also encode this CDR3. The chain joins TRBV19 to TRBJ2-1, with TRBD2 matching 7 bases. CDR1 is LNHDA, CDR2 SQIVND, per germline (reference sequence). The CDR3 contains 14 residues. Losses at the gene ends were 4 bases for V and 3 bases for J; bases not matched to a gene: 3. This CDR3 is CASSSGGDYNEQFF. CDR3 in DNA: TGTGCCAGTAGTAGTGGGGGGGACTACAATGAGCAGTTCTTC.

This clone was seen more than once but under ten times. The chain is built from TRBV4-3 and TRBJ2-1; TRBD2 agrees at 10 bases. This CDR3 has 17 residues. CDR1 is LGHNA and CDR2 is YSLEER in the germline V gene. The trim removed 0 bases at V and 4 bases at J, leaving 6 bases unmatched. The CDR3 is CASSQDWASGGYNEQFF. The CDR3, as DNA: TGCGCCAGCAGCCAAGATTGGGCTAGCGGGGGATACAATGAGCAGTTCTTC.

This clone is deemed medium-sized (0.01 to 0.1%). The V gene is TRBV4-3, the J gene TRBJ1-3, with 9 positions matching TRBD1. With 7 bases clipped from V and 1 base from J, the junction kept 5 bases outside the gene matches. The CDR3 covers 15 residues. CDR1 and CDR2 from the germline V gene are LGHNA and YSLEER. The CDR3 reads CASKPDRGSGNTIYF. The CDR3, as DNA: TGCGCCAGCAAGCCCGACAGGGGGTCTGGAAACACCATATATTTT.

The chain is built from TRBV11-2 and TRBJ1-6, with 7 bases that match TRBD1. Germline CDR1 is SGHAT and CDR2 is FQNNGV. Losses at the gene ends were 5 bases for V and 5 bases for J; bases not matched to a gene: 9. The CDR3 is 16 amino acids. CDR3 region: CASSRSGTANNSPLHF. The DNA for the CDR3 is TGTGCCAGCAGCCGATCCGGGACAGCCAATAATTCACCCCTCCACTTT. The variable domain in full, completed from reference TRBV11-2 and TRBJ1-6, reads EAGVAQSPRYKIIEKRQSVAFWCNPISGHATLYWYQQILGQGPKLLIQFQNNGVVDDSQLPKDRFSAERLKGVDSTLKIQPAKLEDSAVYLCASSRSGTANNSPLHFGNGTRLTVT.